The present T cell receptor (beta chain) was sequenced within a study of long-term antiretroviral therapy in people with HIV. Survey-level immunoSEQ v3.0 assays were run. Assay used: immunoSEQ multiplex PCR; TCRdb lists only in-frame clones, some missing. The profile shows approximately 31,000 clones, 87% of them singletons. The germline gives CDR1 LNHDA, CDR2 SQIVND (reference sequence). V dropped 7 bases and J dropped 5 bases, with 22 bases sitting between them. This CDR3 contains 16 residues. This specimen consisted of unsorted PBMCs, obtained 1.1 years after starting antiretroviral therapy. This TCR derives from a man between 18 and 29 years old with HIV. The rearrangement joins TRBV19 to TRBJ2-3; D ambiguous. The CDR3: CASTANPGSFGDTQYF. The CDR3 DNA is TGTGCCAGTACCGCCAATCCAGGTAGTTTCGGAGATACGCAGTATTTT.